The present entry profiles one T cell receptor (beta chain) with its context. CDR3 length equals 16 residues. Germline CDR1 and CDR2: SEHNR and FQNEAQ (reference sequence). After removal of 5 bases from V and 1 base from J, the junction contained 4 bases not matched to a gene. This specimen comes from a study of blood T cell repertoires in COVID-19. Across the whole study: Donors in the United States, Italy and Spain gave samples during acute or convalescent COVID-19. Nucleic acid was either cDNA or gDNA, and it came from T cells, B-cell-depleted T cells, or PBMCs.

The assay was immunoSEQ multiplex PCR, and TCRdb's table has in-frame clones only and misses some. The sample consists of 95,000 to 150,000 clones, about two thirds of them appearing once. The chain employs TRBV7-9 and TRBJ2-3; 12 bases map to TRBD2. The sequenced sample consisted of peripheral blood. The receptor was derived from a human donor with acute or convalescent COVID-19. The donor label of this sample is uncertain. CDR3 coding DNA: TGTGCCAGCAGCCTACGACTAGCGGGGGGCACAGATACGCAGTATTTT. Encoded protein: CASSLRLAGGTDTQYF.